This entry lists 9 T cell receptor beta chains sequenced from one sample in a study of sequential checkpoint blockade in melanoma. Assay: immunoSEQ multiplex PCR; the TCRdb copy retains only in-frame clones and omits some. Among around 19,000 clones listed, 75% to 85% were seen once. Indicated treatment: randomized to nivolumab then ipilimumab (arm A) or the reverse (arm B). Sample: CD8+ T cells sorted from blood (inferred from file names), taken from a patient given nivolumab and ipilimumab in sequence. The receptor source for this set is a human donor with melanoma.

The rearrangement uses TRBV2 and TRBJ1-1; possible D gene TRBD1, 6 bases. The length of the CDR3 is 12 residues. Germline CDR1 reads SNHLY; CDR2 reads FYNNEI. Between the trimmed V and J ends, which lost 7 bases and 5 bases, there was a span of 11 bases. This CDR3 is CASIQGTTEAFF. DNA of the CDR3: TGTGCCAGCATTCAGGGGACGACTGAAGCTTTCTTT. Together with reference TRBV2 and TRBJ1-1, the CDR3 gives the full variable domain: EPEVTQTPSHQVTQMGQEVILRCVPISNHLYFYWYRQILGQKVEFLVSFYNNEISEKSEIFDDQFSVERPDGSNFTLKIRSTKLEDSAMYFCASIQGTTEAFFGQGTRLTVV.

This clone has a single count. The V gene is TRBV27, the J gene TRBJ1-1; D perhaps matches TRBD1 (6 bases). This CDR3 has 13 residues. The germline CDR1 and CDR2 sequences are MNHEY and SMNVEV (reference sequence). Trimming cost V 5 bases and J 4 bases, with 11 bases left between them. The CDR3 sequence: CASSPGQTTEAFF. CDR3 nucleotides: TGTGCCAGCAGTCCGGGACAAACCACTGAAGCTTTCTTT.

The chain combines TRBV9 with TRBJ2-6; 7 bases map to TRBD2. CDR3 length: 15 amino acids. Germline values: CDR1 SGDLS, CDR2 YYNGEE. V shed 3 bases, J shed 2 bases, and the junction held 2 bases outside the gene matches. The CDR3 DNA is TGTGCCAGCAGCGGAGCGGGAACTGGGGCCAACGTCCTGACTTTC. It specifies CASSGAGTGANVLTF.

The chain recombines TRBV9 with TRBJ2-1; D is possibly TRBD2 (6 bases). CDR1 SGDLS and CDR2 YYNGEE come from the germline V gene. V lost 4 bases, J lost 10 bases, and 12 bases lay in between. The CDR3 covers 12 residues. CDR3 loop: CASSPGGTEQFF. The CDR3 DNA reads TGTGCCAGCAGCCCCGGGGGAACGGAGCAGTTCTTC.

The V and J genes are TRBV7-9 and TRBJ2-1; the match to TRBD1 covers 8 bases. V dropped 5 bases and J dropped 4; count of bases not matched to a gene: 7. The V gene's germline CDR1 is SEHNR and CDR2 FQNEAQ (reference sequence). This CDR3 region has 15 residues. The CDR3 loop reads CASSPPDRGYNEQFF. The CDR3 DNA reads as TGTGCCAGCAGCCCGCCCGACAGGGGATACAATGAGCAGTTCTTC.

This chain connects TRBV25-1 to TRBJ1-2; D possibly corresponds to TRBD1 (5 bases). Germline V gene lookup returns CDR1 MGHDK and CDR2 SYGVNS. V was cut by 5 bases and J by 8 bases, with 18 bases left in between. The length of the CDR3 is 14 residues. The CDR3 protein is CASSTSRAGNGYTF. The CDR3 bases are TGTGCCAGCAGTACCTCCCGGGCAGGGAACGGCTACACCTTC.

Only a few counts were recorded for this clone. This chain uses TRBV5-4 with TRBJ1-5; TRBD1 aligns across 8 bases. J gave up 3 bases and V 4 bases, and 6 bases lay outside the gene matches. Germline CDR1 SGHNT, CDR2 YYREEE (reference sequence). The CDR3 covers 15 residues. The CDR3 loop is CASSQDRGYNQPQHF. The DNA of the CDR3 is TGTGCCAGCAGCCAAGACAGGGGCTACAATCAGCCCCAGCATTTT. Supplemented by reference TRBV5-4 and TRBJ1-5, the full variable domain reads ETGVTQSPTHLIKTRGQQVTLRCSSQSGHNTVSWYQQALGQGPQFIFQYYREEENGRGNFPPRFSGLQFPNYSSELNVNALELDDSALYLCASSQDRGYNQPQHFGDGTRLSIL.

As to this clone: Germline is not matched at one junction end, which may reflect a read error. The V call is TRBV2, the J call TRBJ1-1; the D is unclear. The germline gives CDR1 SNHLY, CDR2 FYNNEI. The CDR3 extends over 13 amino acids. The CDR3, as DNA: TGTGCCAGCAGTGACGAGGGAATCTCTGAAGTTTTCTTT. As protein: CASSDEGISEVFF.

The CDR3 loop is CASSLGTQLNTGELFF. CDR3 coding DNA: TGTGCCAGCAGCCTGGGCACCCAATTAAACACCGGGGAGCTGTTTTTT. This sequence joins TRBV28 and TRBJ2-2; D uncertain. This CDR3 spans 16 amino acids. Per germline, CDR1 MDHEN and CDR2 SYDVKM. Trimming removed 6 bases from V and 2 bases from J, with 16 bases in between.